This T cell receptor (beta chain) was recorded in a study of shared clonotypes between healthy human individuals. Method: immunoSEQ multiplex PCR; TCRdb's copy keeps in-frame clones and lacks some. The sample has roughly 300,000 clones, roughly 70% seen once. CDR3 length: 15 amino acids. Per the germline V gene, CDR1 is SGHRS and CDR2 is YFSETQ. V lost 0 bases to trimming and J lost 1 base, with 7 bases between them. With regard to this clone: Other nucleotide sequences from this sample produce the same CDR3.

J is TRBJ2-2 and V is TRBV5-1, with unresolved D. The sequenced sample consisted of memory CD4+ T cells sorted from blood. Subset of the sample: CD45RA-negative fraction. This clonotype originated in a man aged 25-40 years in good health. CDR3 DNA sequence: TGCGCCAGCAGCTTGGAGGTAGGGAACACCGGGGAGCTGTTTTTT. It encodes CASSLEVGNTGELFF.